The 25 T cell receptor beta chains given below trace back to one sample, sequenced in a study of blood T cell repertoires in COVID-19. Assay: immunoSEQ multiplex PCR; the TCRdb copy retains only in-frame clones and omits some. Of about 75,000 clones in the sample, 79% were seen once. The sequencing input was peripheral blood. Every receptor here comes from a woman of 80 years or more with active or convalescent COVID-19.

CDR3 DNA sequence: TGTGCCAGCAGCCCAAATTTAGGGGCGCGGAGCGATCAGCCCCAGCATTTT. Translating it yields CASSPNLGARSDQPQHF. J is TRBJ1-5 and V is TRBV21-1; the table's D call of TRBD1 was not tested on the DNA. TRBV21-1 is given as a pseudogene. The CDR3 loop spans 17 amino acids.

The chain couples TRBV5-6 to TRBJ1-1, with TRBD1 matching 11 bases. The CDR3 runs to 13 residues. V was clipped by 4 bases and J by 7 bases; unmatched bases: 3. Per the germline V gene, CDR1 is SGHDT and CDR2 is YYEEEE. CDR3 in amino acids: CASSRGQGVEAFF. CDR3 nucleotides: TGTGCCAGCAGCAGGGGACAGGGGGTTGAAGCTTTCTTT. Filled out from reference TRBV5-6 and TRBJ1-1, the complete variable domain reads DAGVTQSPTHLIKTRGQQVTLRCSPKSGHDTVSWYQQALGQGPQFIFQYYEEEERQRGNFPDRFSGHQFPNYSSELNVNALLLGDSALYLCASSRGQGVEAFFGQGTRLTVV.

The chain joins TRBV4-2 to TRBJ2-3; D ambiguous. Trimming stripped 4 bases from V and 2 bases from J, with 4 bases between. This CDR3 spans 12 amino acids. CDR1 and CDR2 from the germline V gene are LGHNA and YNFKEQ. CDR3 DNA sequence: TGTGCCAGCAGCCTCTACACAGATACGCAGTATTTT. The encoded protein is CASSLYTDTQYF.

The chain joins TRBV28 to TRBJ2-7, with 12 bases that match TRBD2. Germline V gene sequence: CDR1 MDHEN, CDR2 SYDVKM. This CDR3 contains 17 residues. V trimming: 5 bases; J trimming: 6 bases; junction bases outside the gene matches: 14. As DNA, the CDR3 is TGTGCCAGCAGTCGCCCGCCATCGACTAGCGGGAGAGGCGAGCAGTACTTC. This translates into CASSRPPSTSGRGEQYF.

The chain couples TRBV7-2 to TRBJ2-3; 10 bases line up with TRBD2. This CDR3 contains 15 residues. Germline trimming cut 5 bases from V and 9 bases from J; bases unmatched to any gene: 11. Germline CDR1 is SGHTA and CDR2 is FQGNSA. CDR3 protein: CASSVTSGVLGTQYF. In nucleotides, the CDR3 is TGTGCCAGCAGCGTCACTAGCGGGGTACTTGGGACGCAGTATTTT.

This chain connects TRBV18 to TRBJ1-2; 8 bases agree with TRBD1. V shed 5 bases and J 3 bases; nucleotides not matched to a gene: 2. This CDR3 region has 13 residues. Germline values: CDR1 KGHSH, CDR2 LQKENI. The chain's CDR3 is CASSVQGDYGYTF. CDR3 coding DNA: TGTGCCAGCTCAGTACAGGGGGACTATGGCTACACCTTC.

V is TRBV28 and J is TRBJ2-1, with a possible D match to TRBD1 (6 bases). CDR1 and CDR2 from the germline V gene are MDHEN and SYDVKM. Trimming removed 4 bases from V and 6 bases from J, with 22 bases in between. This CDR3 is built from 17 residues. The CDR3, as DNA: TGTGCCAGCAGTTCCCCCGGGACATTTGGAGGAGGCAATGAGCAGTTCTTC. It translates to CASSSPGTFGGGNEQFF.

The gene calls are TRBV6-2 or TRBV6-3 and TRBJ1-1; 7 bases are shared with TRBD1. The CDR3 contains 16 residues. V trimming: 0 bases; J trimming: 7 bases; junction bases outside the gene matches: 11. CDR1 is MNHEY, CDR2 SVGEGT, per germline. Written as DNA, the CDR3 is TGTGCCAGCAGTTACTCTTCCGAGACAGGGTTGGATGAAGCTTTCTTT. Translated: CASSYSSETGLDEAFF.

The V call is TRBV7-2, the J call TRBJ1-5; a possible D gene is TRBD1 (5 bases). The CDR3 sequence is 16 residues long. Germline loops: CDR1 SGHTA, CDR2 FQGNSA. Trimming pared 3 bases from V and 7 bases from J, leaving 19 bases between. In nucleotides, the CDR3 is TGTGCCAGCAGCTTTAAGGACCGCGACGGGGGGCAGCCCCAGCATTTT. Amino acid sequence: CASSFKDRDGGQPQHF.

The rearrangement uses TRBV7-9 and TRBJ1-1, with TRBD1 identical over 7 bases. The junction had 10 bases not matched to a gene; V was cut back by 7 bases and J by 2 bases. Germline assignment: CDR1 SEHNR and CDR2 FQNEAQ (reference sequence). This CDR3 region has 15 residues. The CDR3 nucleotides read TGTGCCAGCACCCTACTCGGGACAGACAACACTGAAGCTTTCTTT. It yields the protein CASTLLGTDNTEAFF. Full variable domain (missing parts from reference TRBV7-9 and TRBJ1-1): DTGVSQNPRHKITKRGQNVTFRCDPISEHNRLYWYRQTLGQGPEFLTYFQNEAQLEKSRLLSDRFSAERPKGSFSTLEIQRTEQGDSAMYLCASTLLGTDNTEAFFGQGTRLTVV.

The V and J genes are TRBV4-3 and TRBJ1-4; TRBD1 agrees at 9 bases. This CDR3 region has 16 residues. The V and J ends lost 3 bases and 8 bases, in that order; junction bases with no gene match: 10. The germline V gene has CDR1 LGHNA and CDR2 YSLEER. CDR3 amino acids: CASSQTPGQGQEKLFF. CDR3 in DNA: TGCGCCAGCAGCCAGACTCCGGGACAGGGACAGGAAAAACTGTTTTTT.

The chain links TRBV7-2 to TRBJ1-2; TRBD1 might be the D (6 bases). There are 12 residues in the CDR3. Germline V gene lookup returns CDR1 SGHTA and CDR2 FQGNSA. The V and J ends lost 5 bases and 3 bases respectively, with 7 bases between them. The CDR3, as DNA: TGTGCCAGCAGCCGACAGGACTATGGCTACACCTTC. It codes for CASSRQDYGYTF.

The V call is TRBV4-1, the J call TRBJ2-1; 9 nucleotides match TRBD2. Trimming took 1 base from V and 8 from J; bases not matched to a gene: 9. CDR1 and CDR2 from the germline V gene are MGHRA and YSYEKL. The CDR3 runs 16 residues. This chain's CDR3 is CASSQGPPSGTHEQFF. The CDR3 region has the DNA TGCGCCAGCAGCCAAGGTCCTCCTAGCGGGACCCATGAGCAGTTCTTC.

This chain connects TRBV7-9 to TRBJ1-1, with 7 bases that match TRBD1. CDR1 is SEHNR and CDR2 is FQNEAQ in the germline V gene (reference sequence). Losses at the gene ends were 5 bases for V and 2 bases for J; bases not matched to a gene: 8. The CDR3 covers 15 residues. CDR3 loop: CASSRSGTANTEAFF. CDR3 DNA: TGTGCCAGCAGCCGATCCGGGACAGCAAACACTGAAGCTTTCTTT. Full variable domain (outside the CDR3, taken from reference TRBV7-9 and TRBJ1-1): DTGVSQNPRHKITKRGQNVTFRCDPISEHNRLYWYRQTLGQGPEFLTYFQNEAQLEKSRLLSDRFSAERPKGSFSTLEIQRTEQGDSAMYLCASSRSGTANTEAFFGQGTRLTVV.

The chain joins TRBV15 to TRBJ1-2; 9 bases match TRBD1. The V and J ends lost 4 bases and 4 bases, in that order; junction bases with no gene match: 7. Germline V gene lookup returns CDR1 LNHNV and CDR2 YYDKDF (reference sequence). CDR3 size: 15 residues. This CDR3 reads CATSTGQGRSYGYTF. In nucleotides, the CDR3 is TGTGCCACCAGCACCGGACAGGGGCGAAGCTATGGCTACACCTTC.

The genes are TRBV5-8 and TRBJ2-3, with unresolved D. V was shortened by 0 bases and J by 0 bases, with 20 bases between the two germline ends. The CDR3 is made up of 19 amino acids. Germline CDR1 is SGHTS and CDR2 is YDEGEE. The CDR3 region is CASSLGVRRLTQSTDTQYF. CDR3 DNA: TGTGCCAGCAGCTTGGGGGTTCGTCGACTGACCCAAAGCACAGATACGCAGTATTTT.

The J gene is TRBJ2-1, the V gene TRBV6-2 or TRBV6-3; TRBD2 agrees at 12 bases. CDR3 size: 16 residues. CDR1 is MNHEY and CDR2 is SVGEGT in the germline V gene. Germline trimming cut 5 bases from V and 6 bases from J; bases unmatched to any gene: 8. CDR3 in DNA: TGTGCCAGCAGTCACCCGACTAGCGGGAGAATCAATGAGCAGTTCTTC. It specifies CASSHPTSGRINEQFF.

This clone has more than one count but fewer than ten. V and J are TRBV7-2 and TRBJ2-2, with 7 bases identical to TRBD2. Per germline, CDR1 SGHTA and CDR2 FQGNSA. V was pared by 3 bases and J by 5 bases, with 6 bases of the junction left unmatched. The CDR3 runs 15 residues. CDR3 bases: TGTGCCAGCAGCTTCTTTGGGGGGGGAACCGGGGAGCTGTTTTTT. Translating it yields CASSFFGGGTGELFF.

This clone was seen a single time. The chain couples TRBV7-2 to TRBJ2-1; TRBD2 matches 9 bases. The CDR3 is 17 amino acids. V shed 5 bases and J 4 bases; nucleotides not matched to a gene: 12. Germline CDR1 reads SGHTA; CDR2 reads FQGNSA. The chain's CDR3 is CASSQNLAGASYNEQFF. CDR3 bases: TGTGCCAGCAGCCAAAATTTAGCGGGAGCATCGTACAATGAGCAGTTCTTC.

This clone showed up just once. The chain recombines TRBV7-3 with TRBJ2-2, with D possibly matching TRBD2 (6 bases). There are 15 residues in the CDR3. Per germline, CDR1 SGHTA and CDR2 FQGTGA. V shed 4 bases and J shed 0 bases, with 9 bases lying between them. CDR3 nucleotide sequence: TGTGCCAGCAGCTATAGCGGCACGAACACCGGGGAGCTGTTTTTT. The encoded protein is CASSYSGTNTGELFF. Looking up the rest from reference TRBV7-3 and TRBJ2-2 gives the full variable domain: GAGVSQTPSNKVTEKGKYVELRCDPISGHTALYWYRQSLGQGPEFLIYFQGTGAADDSGLPNDRFFAVRPEGSVSTLKIQRTERGDSAVYLCASSYSGTNTGELFFGEGSRLTVL.

The V and J genes are TRBV30 and TRBJ1-6; unclear D gene. Germline values: CDR1 GTSNPN, CDR2 SVGIG (reference sequence). Deletions cut 1 base from V and 7 bases from J, with 17 bases between. CDR3 length: 16 residues. The CDR3 coding sequence is TGTGCCTGGAGTGGTGAGGGTTTTAGGTGGAATTCACCCCTCCACTTT. Its translation: CAWSGEGFRWNSPLHF.

The table lists this clone with a few counts. The rearrangement joins TRBV27 to TRBJ2-1, with TRBD1 as a possible D gene (5 bases). The germline gives CDR1 MNHEY, CDR2 SMNVEV (reference sequence). This CDR3 contains 12 residues. The DNA of the CDR3 is TGTGGGACACGCCGTTCCTACAATGAGCAGTTCTTC. Translated, it gives CGTRRSYNEQFF.

A single count supports this clone. V and J are TRBV21-1 and TRBJ2-7; the DNA was not compared with TRBD1, the D call given in the table. TRBV21-1 is marked as a pseudogene. The CDR3 runs to 15 residues. CDR3 residues: CASSVGNRECNEQYF. The CDR3 DNA reads TGTGCCAGCAGCGTCGGAAACAGGGAATGTAACGAGCAGTACTTC.

In its sample, this clone was seen a few times. The V gene is TRBV6-2 or TRBV6-3, the J gene TRBJ2-3; TRBD1 is a possible D gene (5 bases). The CDR3 length is 15 residues. Trimming stripped 6 bases from V and 4 bases from J, with 17 bases between. Germline loops: CDR1 MNHEY, CDR2 SVGEGT. For the CDR3, the DNA is TGTGCCAGCAGCCCACAGGTCTTGGGCCCAGATACGCAGTATTTT. Its translation: CASSPQVLGPDTQYF.

This chain uses TRBV7-2 with TRBJ1-5, with a tentative D call TRBD1 (6 bases). Per germline, CDR1 SGHTA and CDR2 FQGNSA. Trimming shortened V by 3 bases and J by 1 base, and 10 bases separated the two germline ends. The CDR3 loop spans 15 amino acids. In DNA, the CDR3 is TGTGCCAGCAGCTTCCAGGGGACGAGCAATCAGCCCCAGCATTTT. Protein product: CASSFQGTSNQPQHF.